The present T cell receptor beta chain was sequenced within a study of T cells after yellow fever vaccination. MiXCR, run by TCRdb on the 5' RACE reads, gives a single entry per CDR3 protein. The sample comprises some 100,000 distinct CDR3 sequences, about 7.2% of which are singletons, and approximately 2.7% rests with the top ten. Trimming removed 0 bases from V and 10 bases from J, with 17 bases in between. Germline CDR1 and CDR2: LGHNA and YNFKEQ. The CDR3 totals 15 residues. This chain connects TRBV4-2 to TRBJ2-3, with D possibly being TRBD2 (7 bases). The specimen was CD4+ T cells sorted from PBMCs, collected about 49 days after the first yellow fever vaccination. The clonotype originates from a man aged 18 to 29 who received the YFV17D yellow fever vaccine. The CDR3 DNA is TGTGCCAGCAGCCAAGATTGGGGGGGGGCCATGTCGCAGTATTTT. Protein product: CASSQDWGGAMSQYF.